Below are 9 T cell receptor beta chains sequenced from a single sample in a study of early T cells in non-severe SARS-CoV-2 infection. TCRdb used MiXCR to reprocess the 5' RACE reads, holding one entry per CDR3 protein. The table records fewer than 40,000 distinct CDR3 sequences, roughly 6.6% of them present only once. The sample consisted of whole blood, taken at baseline. The receptors originated from an adult who was a healthcare worker with PCR-confirmed SARS-CoV-2 infection or an uninfected control (not recorded which).

This clonotype showed up just a few times. The chain has TRBV27 and TRBJ2-4; 11 bases match TRBD2. This CDR3 is 15 amino acids long. Germline V gene data show CDR1 as MNHEY and CDR2 as SMNVEV (reference sequence). The V and J ends lost 4 bases and 4 bases, in that order; junction bases with no gene match: 3. The CDR3 bases are TGTGCCAGCAGTTACGGGACTAGCGGAAAAAACATTCAGTACTTC. This gives the protein CASSYGTSGKNIQYF.

This clonotype was observed many times. This chain uses TRBV10-3 with TRBJ2-1; D perhaps matches TRBD2 (6 bases). V lost 6 bases and J 3 bases, leaving 12 bases between the germline ends. This CDR3 region has 14 residues. The germline CDR1 and CDR2 sequences are ENHRY and SYGVKD. In DNA, the CDR3 is TGTGCCATCAGAGGGACTGCCCTCTACAATGAGCAGTTCTTC. This encodes CAIRGTALYNEQFF.

This clonotype has ten or more counts. The chain couples TRBV9 to TRBJ2-2; D possibly corresponds to TRBD1 (5 bases). V was clipped by 4 bases and J by 4 bases, with 14 bases between them. The CDR3 runs to 15 residues. Germline V gives CDR1 SGDLS, CDR2 YYNGEE. Here the CDR3 reads CASSLRAGPTGELFF. CDR3 DNA: TGTGCCAGCAGCCTCCGGGCAGGGCCCACCGGGGAGCTGTTTTTT.

This clonotype has more than one count but fewer than ten. V gene TRBV6-5 combines with J gene TRBJ2-6, with 11 bases identical to TRBD1. The CDR3 length is 15 residues. Germline V lookup: CDR1 MNHEY, CDR2 SVGAGI. The V segment lost 8 bases and the J segment 0 bases; nucleotides outside the gene matches: 0. For the CDR3, the DNA is TGTGCCAGCGGGACAGGGGGCTCTGGGGCCAACGTCCTGACTTTC. It translates to CASGTGGSGANVLTF.

This clonotype was found many times. This chain joins TRBV5-6 and TRBJ2-3, with 8 nucleotides matching TRBD2. CDR3 size: 16 residues. Trimming at V came to 0 bases and at J to 4 bases, leaving 7 bases not matched to a gene. Germline V gene lookup returns CDR1 SGHDT and CDR2 YYEEEE. As DNA, the CDR3 is TGTGCCAGCAGCTTGGGAGGACTAGCAACGGCAGATACGCAGTATTTT. Amino acids: CASSLGGLATADTQYF.

The count of this clonotype is one. V and J are TRBV20-1 and TRBJ2-7; 8 bases line up with TRBD2. V was pared by 0 bases and J by 3 bases, with 10 bases of the junction left unmatched. Germline V gene data show CDR1 as DFQATT and CDR2 as SNEGSKA (reference sequence). The CDR3 has 16 amino acids. The CDR3 protein is CSARDRRLASIYEQYF. The CDR3 DNA follows: TGCAGTGCTAGAGATCGGAGACTAGCGTCCATCTACGAGCAGTACTTC.

This clonotype has ten or more counts. V and J are TRBV27 and TRBJ1-2; D is possibly TRBD1 (5 bases). This CDR3 is 17 amino acids long. V was shortened by 3 bases and J by 6 bases, with 23 bases between the two germline ends. Germline-derived CDR1 and CDR2 are MNHEY and SMNVEV (reference sequence). CDR3 sequence reads: CASSFIRAGQSRNGYTF. CDR3 in DNA: TGTGCCAGCAGTTTTATTCGCGCGGGGCAAAGTCGGAATGGCTACACCTTC.

This clonotype was counted at least ten times. This sequence joins TRBV12-3 or TRBV12-4 and TRBJ2-7; 11 nucleotides match TRBD2. This CDR3 is 18 amino acids long. V lost 8 bases to trimming and J lost 0 bases; unmatched junction nucleotides: 15. The CDR3 spells CASSLEGLAVTSSYEQYF. CDR3 sequence (DNA): TGTGCCAGCTCCCTGGAGGGACTAGCGGTCACAAGCTCCTACGAGCAGTACTTC.

The chain links TRBV5-4 to TRBJ2-3; D gene unclear. The CDR3 has 13 amino acids. Germline loops: CDR1 SGHNT, CDR2 YYREEE (reference sequence). V was clipped by 6 bases and J by 4 bases, with 12 bases between them. CDR3 DNA: TGTGCCAGCAACGGTATAAGCGCAGATACGCAGTATTTT. Its protein product is CASNGISADTQYF. The full variable domain, with the rest looked up from reference TRBV5-4 and TRBJ2-3, is ETGVTQSPTHLIKTRGQQVTLRCSSQSGHNTVSWYQQALGQGPQFIFQYYREEENGRGNFPPRFSGLQFPNYSSELNVNALELDDSALYLCASNGISADTQYFGPGTRLTVL.